The clone carrying this T cell receptor (beta chain) was seen more than once but under ten times. Its antigen is unidentified. Trimming shortened V by 4 bases and J by 5 bases, and 8 bases separated the two germline ends. CDR1 and CDR2 from the germline V gene are MNHEY and SVGAGI. The CDR3 consists of 13 residues. This sample was taken from a study of blood T cells in healthy people across ages. Findings and caveats of the study: Getting older went along with TCR beta diversity per million T cells dropping roughly linearly. Long-lived donors exceeded aged donors in naive CD4+ cells and diversity.

It was with a sample-barcoded 5' primer and a J-beta primer mix that a second PCR of roughly 6 to 11 cycles was run. Any given sample supplied a minimum of 3 million CDR3-containing paired-end reads. Using its own MiXCR run on the 5' RACE reads, TCRdb lists one record per CDR3 protein. The table lists 1.5 million to 2 million distinct CDR3 sequences, about 30% of them singletons. Peripheral blood from each donor was collected in a volume of about 10 milliliters. This receptor was identified in a woman aged 30 to 39 in good health. The sample taken for sequencing was blood. The rearrangement joins TRBV6-5 to TRBJ1-4; D not certain. The CDR3 nucleotides are TGTGCCAGCAGTTTAGTCCTAAATGAAAAACTGTTTTTT. Translating it yields CASSLVLNEKLFF.